This T cell receptor (beta chain) was sequenced in a study of T-cell memory formation after mild COVID-19 (dated by TCRdb to the early 2020s). For the study in its entirety: Most TCR sequence clusters were specific to one of the two donors. In a couple of donors, T-cell clones that expanded and contracted after mild COVID-19 were followed by sequencing TCRalpha and TCRbeta repertoires longitudinally. Two young, previously healthy adult volunteers made up the cohort, one male and one female. What the work shows at the level of the full study, not this receptor alone: Contracting CD4+ clones turned up mainly in the CM and EM memory subsets, whereas EMRA was where CD8+ clones were enriched. From day 15 to 85, contracting clones showed balanced CD4/CD8 phenotypes, whereas a second wave of clones that expanded from day 15 to 37 leaned towards CD4+. Only a couple of mild cases were covered by the study, and larger cohorts that include severe cases with pre-infection samples were considered necessary. SARS-CoV-2 specificity of the second-wave clones peaking on day 37 was not confirmed. Some responding clones were detected in pre-infection memory, suggesting pre-existing cross-reactive memory T cells joined the SARS-CoV-2 response.

Ficoll-Paque density gradient centrifugation was used to isolate PBMCs. These reads were obtained on an Illumina NovaSeq 6000. cDNA libraries for TCRalpha and TCRbeta were prepared by 5'RACE using constant-segment primers, with sample barcodes and unique molecular identifiers added. Trizol reagent was used to extract RNA from every sample. Libraries were amplified in two PCR steps, with a second sample barcode and Illumina TruSeq adapters added in the second step. Sequencing of the libraries was done on an Illumina NovaSeq, producing 2 x 150 bp paired-end reads. The original methods were these. Reads were demultiplexed and collapsed into UMI-guided consensus sequences with migec v1.2.7. Using mixcr v2.1.11, UMI consensuses were aligned to TRA and TRB V and J templates and then assembled into clonotypes. A clonotype was counted as expanded or contracted only when both edgeR and NoisET called the clonotype significant, with the noise models trained on biological replicates. For edgeR calls, the thresholds were a false discovery rate-adjusted p below 0.01 and a log2 fold-change of 1. As an exploratory analysis of dynamics, max-normalized trajectories of the 1000 most abundant clonotypes were examined with PCA combined with hierarchical clustering. Separately sequenced CD4+ and CD8+ repertoires were used to assign a CD4 or CD8 phenotype to each responding clone. TCRdb trimmed the raw reads at Q25, called clones with MiXCR and kept productive beta chains. Merged by CDR3 protein, the rows form single entries marked with the most common genes and DNA. The V and J calls here are based on TCRdb, not the publication. The sample data list about 210,000 distinct CDR3 sequences, and around 30% of these were observed just once. The ten largest make up around 10% of the sample.

As to this clonotype: What this receptor recognizes is not known. No qualities accompany the bases; no much larger clone lies one base away.

V ends up 5 bases short and J 8 bases short, with an unmatched junction base count of 11. Taken from cysteine to phenylalanine, the CDR3 has 15 residues. The kept DNA is CDR3 alone, 45 bases in frame from the first base. The sequencing input was PBMCs or a T cell subset sorted from them (not recorded which). The rearranged segments are TRBV12-3 or TRBV12-4 and TRBJ2-1; TRBD2 matches 8 bases in the middle. This clonotype originated in an adult woman who had mild COVID-19 (a few samples of this study predate the infection). The sample titles of this study are shuffled in the database, so cell type and time point are left out; the donor was told from shared clones. The nucleotide sequence is given as TGTGCCAGCAGTCAGCTAGCGGGCAATCGCGATGAGCAGTTCTTC. Translated, it reads CASSQLAGNRDEQFF.